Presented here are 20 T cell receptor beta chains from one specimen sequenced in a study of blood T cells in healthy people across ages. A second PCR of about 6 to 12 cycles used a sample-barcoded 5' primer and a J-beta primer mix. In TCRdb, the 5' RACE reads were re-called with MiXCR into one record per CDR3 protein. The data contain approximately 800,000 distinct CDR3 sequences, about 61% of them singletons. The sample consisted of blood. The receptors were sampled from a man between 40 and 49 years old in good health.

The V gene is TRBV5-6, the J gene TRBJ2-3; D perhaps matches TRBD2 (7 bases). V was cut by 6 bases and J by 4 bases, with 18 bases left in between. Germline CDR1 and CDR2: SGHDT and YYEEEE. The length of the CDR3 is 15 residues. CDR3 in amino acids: CASTPRGGHSDTQYF. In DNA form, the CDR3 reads TGTGCCAGCACCCCGAGGGGGGGCCATTCAGATACGCAGTATTTT. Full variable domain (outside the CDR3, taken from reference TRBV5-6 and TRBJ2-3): DAGVTQSPTHLIKTRGQQVTLRCSPKSGHDTVSWYQQALGQGPQFIFQYYEEEERQRGNFPDRFSGHQFPNYSSELNVNALLLGDSALYLCASTPRGGHSDTQYFGPGTRLTVL.

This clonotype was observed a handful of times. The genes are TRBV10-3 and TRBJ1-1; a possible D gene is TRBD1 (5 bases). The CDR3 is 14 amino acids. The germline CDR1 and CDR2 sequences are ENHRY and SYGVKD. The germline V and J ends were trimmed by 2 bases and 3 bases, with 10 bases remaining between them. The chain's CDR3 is CAISEGLGDTEAFF. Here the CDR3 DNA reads TGTGCCATCAGTGAGGGGCTAGGGGACACTGAAGCTTTCTTT.

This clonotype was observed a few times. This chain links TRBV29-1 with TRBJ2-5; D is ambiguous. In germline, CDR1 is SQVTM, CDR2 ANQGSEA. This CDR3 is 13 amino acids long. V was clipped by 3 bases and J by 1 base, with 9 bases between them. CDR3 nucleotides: TGCAGCGTTGATCTGGCTAGCCAAGAGACCCAGTACTTC. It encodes CSVDLASQETQYF. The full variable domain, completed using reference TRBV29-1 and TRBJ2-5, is SAVISQKPSRDICQRGTSLTIQCQVDSQVTMMFWYRQQPGQSLTLIATANQGSEATYESGFVIDKFPISRPNLTFSTLTVSNMSPEDSSIYLCSVDLASQETQYFGPGTRLLVL.

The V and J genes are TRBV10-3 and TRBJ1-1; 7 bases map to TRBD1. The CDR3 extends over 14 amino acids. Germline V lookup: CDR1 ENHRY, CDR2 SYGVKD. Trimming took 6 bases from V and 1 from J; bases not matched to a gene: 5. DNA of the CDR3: TGTGCCATCAGGGGGGGACAGCCGAACACTGAAGCTTTCTTT. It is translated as CAIRGGQPNTEAFF.

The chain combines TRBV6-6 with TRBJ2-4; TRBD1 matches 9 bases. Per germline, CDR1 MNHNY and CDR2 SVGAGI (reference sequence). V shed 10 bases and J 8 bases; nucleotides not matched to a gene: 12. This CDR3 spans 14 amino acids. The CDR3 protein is CAISPGQGFDIQYF. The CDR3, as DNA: TGTGCCATCTCACCGGGACAGGGATTTGACATTCAGTACTTC.

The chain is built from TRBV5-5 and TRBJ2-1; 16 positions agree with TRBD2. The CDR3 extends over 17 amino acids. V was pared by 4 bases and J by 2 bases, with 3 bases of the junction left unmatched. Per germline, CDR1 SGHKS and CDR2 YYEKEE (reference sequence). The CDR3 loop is CASSAGTSGRAYNEQFF. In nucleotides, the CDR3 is TGTGCCAGCAGCGCGGGGACTAGCGGGAGGGCCTACAATGAGCAGTTCTTC.

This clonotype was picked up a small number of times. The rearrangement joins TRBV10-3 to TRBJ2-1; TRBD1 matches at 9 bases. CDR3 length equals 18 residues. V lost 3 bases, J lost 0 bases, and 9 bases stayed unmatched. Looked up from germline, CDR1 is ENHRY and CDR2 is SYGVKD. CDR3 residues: CAISERTGVGSSYNEQFF. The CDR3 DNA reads TGTGCCATCAGTGAAAGGACAGGGGTTGGATCCTCCTACAATGAGCAGTTCTTC.

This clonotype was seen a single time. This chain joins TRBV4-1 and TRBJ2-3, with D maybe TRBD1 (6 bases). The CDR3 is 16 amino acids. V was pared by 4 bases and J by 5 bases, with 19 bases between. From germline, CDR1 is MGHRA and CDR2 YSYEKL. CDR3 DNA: TGCGCCAGCAGCCCCGAACCGGGGACACTGGGAGATACGCAGTATTTT. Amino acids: CASSPEPGTLGDTQYF.

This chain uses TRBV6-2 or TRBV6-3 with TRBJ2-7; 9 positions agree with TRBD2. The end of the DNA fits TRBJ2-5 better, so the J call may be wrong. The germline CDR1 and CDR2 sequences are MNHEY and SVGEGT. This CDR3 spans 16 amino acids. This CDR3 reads CASSYGGRASSETQYF. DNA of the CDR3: TGTGCCAGCAGTTACGGCGGGAGGGCCAGTTCGGAGACCCAGTACTTC.

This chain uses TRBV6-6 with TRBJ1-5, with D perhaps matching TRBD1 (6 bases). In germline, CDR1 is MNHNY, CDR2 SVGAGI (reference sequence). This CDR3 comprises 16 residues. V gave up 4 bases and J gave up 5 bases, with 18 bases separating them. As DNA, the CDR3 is TGTGCCAGCAGTTCAAACCGGGACATGCTGTATCAGCCCCAGCATTTT. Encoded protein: CASSSNRDMLYQPQHF.

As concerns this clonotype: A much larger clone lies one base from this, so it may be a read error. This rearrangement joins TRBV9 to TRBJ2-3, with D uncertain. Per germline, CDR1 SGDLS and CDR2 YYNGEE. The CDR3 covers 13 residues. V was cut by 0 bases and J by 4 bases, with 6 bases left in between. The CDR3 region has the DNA TGTGCCAGCAGCGTAGTTGGGGCAGATACGCAGTATTTT. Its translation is CASSVVGADTQYF. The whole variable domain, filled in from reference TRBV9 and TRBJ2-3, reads DSGVTQTPKHLITATGQRVTLRCSPRSGDLSVYWYQQSLDQGLQFLIQYYNGEERAKGNILERFSAQQFPDLHSELNLSSLELGDSALYFCASSVVGADTQYFGPGTRLTVL.

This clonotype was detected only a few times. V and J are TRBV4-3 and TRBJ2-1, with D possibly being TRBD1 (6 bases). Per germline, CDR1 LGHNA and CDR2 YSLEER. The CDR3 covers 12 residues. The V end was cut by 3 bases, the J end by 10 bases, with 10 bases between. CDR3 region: CASSQQGLEQFF. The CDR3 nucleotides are TGCGCCAGCAGCCAGCAGGGGTTGGAGCAGTTCTTC.

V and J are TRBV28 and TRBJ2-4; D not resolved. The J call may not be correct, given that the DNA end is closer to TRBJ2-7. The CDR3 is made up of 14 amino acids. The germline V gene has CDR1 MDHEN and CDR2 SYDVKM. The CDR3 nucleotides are TGTGCCAGCACCACGGGCCTGTTTAGGTACGAGCAGTACTTC. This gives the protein CASTTGLFRYEQYF.

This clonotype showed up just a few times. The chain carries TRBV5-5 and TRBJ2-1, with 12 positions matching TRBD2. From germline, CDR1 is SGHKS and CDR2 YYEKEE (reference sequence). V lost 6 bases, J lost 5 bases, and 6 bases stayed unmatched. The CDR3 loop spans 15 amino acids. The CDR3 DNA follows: TGTGCCAGCACCCTAAGACTAGCGGGAGACAATGAGCAGTTCTTC. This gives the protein CASTLRLAGDNEQFF.

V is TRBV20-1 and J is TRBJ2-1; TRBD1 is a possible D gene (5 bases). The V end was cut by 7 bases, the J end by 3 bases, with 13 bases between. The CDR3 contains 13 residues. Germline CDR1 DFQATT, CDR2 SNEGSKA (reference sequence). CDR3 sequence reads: CSVDSPYYNEQFF. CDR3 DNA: TGCAGTGTTGACAGTCCGTACTACAATGAGCAGTTCTTC.

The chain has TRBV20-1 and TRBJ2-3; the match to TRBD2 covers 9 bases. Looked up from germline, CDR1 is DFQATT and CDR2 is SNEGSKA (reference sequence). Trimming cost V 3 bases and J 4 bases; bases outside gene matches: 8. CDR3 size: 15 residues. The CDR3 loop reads CSASLTSGRPDTQYF. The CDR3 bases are TGCAGTGCTAGCTTGACTAGCGGTCGCCCAGATACGCAGTATTTT.

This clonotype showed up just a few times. Here the CDR3 reads CASSAPGVAVGTEAFF. In DNA, the CDR3 is TGTGCCAGCAGCGCCCCGGGAGTGGCCGTCGGCACTGAAGCTTTCTTT. The chain joins TRBV7-9 to TRBJ1-1; no clear D. V lost 5 bases to trimming and J lost 4 bases, with 20 bases between them. Per germline, CDR1 SEHNR and CDR2 FQNEAQ (reference sequence). This CDR3 has 16 residues.

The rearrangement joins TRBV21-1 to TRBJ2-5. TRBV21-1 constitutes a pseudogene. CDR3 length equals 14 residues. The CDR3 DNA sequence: TGTGCCAGCAGCAAAGTTGGGGTCCAAGAGACCCAGTACTTC. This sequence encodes CASSKVGVQETQYF.

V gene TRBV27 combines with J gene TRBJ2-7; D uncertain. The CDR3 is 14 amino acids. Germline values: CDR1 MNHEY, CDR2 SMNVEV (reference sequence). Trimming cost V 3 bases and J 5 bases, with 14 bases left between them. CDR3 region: CASSLGPFGHEQYF. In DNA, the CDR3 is TGTGCCAGCAGTTTGGGCCCTTTTGGCCACGAGCAGTACTTC.

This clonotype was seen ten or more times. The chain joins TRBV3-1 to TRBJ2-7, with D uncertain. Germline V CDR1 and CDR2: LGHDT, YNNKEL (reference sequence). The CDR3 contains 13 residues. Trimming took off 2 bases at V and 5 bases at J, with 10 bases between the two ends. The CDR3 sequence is CASSQRLKNEQYF. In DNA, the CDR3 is TGTGCCAGCAGCCAACGGCTCAAGAACGAGCAGTACTTC.